This TCR beta chain was documented in a study of blood T cell repertoires in COVID-19. Study details: Both acute and convalescent COVID-19 samples were obtained from the United States, Italy and Spain. Nucleic acid was either cDNA or gDNA, and it came from T cells, B-cell-depleted T cells, or PBMCs.

In germline, CDR1 is LGHNA, CDR2 YNFKEQ. Trimming pared 3 bases from V and 8 bases from J, leaving 20 bases between. CDR3 length: 16 residues. Original processing methods: Nucleated cell counts were estimated from reference gene primer amplification. Profiling relied on immunoSEQ multiplex PCR, and the TCRdb table lists in-frame clones only, not all of them. Clonal size and the V and J genes are those of that table, whereas D and trimming came from the DNA. The data hold roughly 40,000 clones, with about 90% observed a single time. The V gene is TRBV4-2, the J gene TRBJ2-4; D is possibly TRBD1 (7 bases). Sample: peripheral blood. This receptor was identified in a man in his fifties or sixties with active COVID-19. CDR3 in amino acids: CASSHGGKTGFDIQYF. DNA for the CDR3: TGTGCCAGCAGCCATGGAGGGAAGACAGGGTTTGACATTCAGTACTTC.